This is a list of T cell receptor beta chains from one sample in a study of technical replicates of blood from a handful of donors. The method was immunoSEQ multiplex PCR; TCRdb's version includes in-frame clones alone and lacks a portion of them. The sample lists about 88,000 clones, about 90% occurring once. The sample taken for sequencing was T cells isolated from PBMCs. The receptors derive from a human donor in good health. Each CDR3 is given with its conserved first and last residue. D genes are given only for firm matches. Clone size is stated in some rows and not others, as once, few, many or a class when expanded.

size,J,D,V,DNA,CDR3
NA,TRBJ2-2,TRBD1,TRBV7-9,TGTGCCAGCAGCGTGGACACTACATACAGGGGTCAACTGTTTTTT,CASSVDTTYRGQLFF
NA,TRBJ2-7,NA,TRBV30,TGTGCCTTCGGACAGAGCTACGAGCAGTACTTC,CAFGQSYEQYF
NA,TRBJ1-1,TRBD1,TRBV11-2,TGTGCCAGCAGCTTAACAGGGGGCGCAGGGAACACTGAAGCTTTCTTT,CASSLTGGAGNTEAFF
NA,TRBJ2-1,NA,TRBV14,TGTGCCAGCAGCCGACAGTACAATGAGCAGTTCTTC,CASSRQYNEQFF
NA,TRBJ1-2,NA,TRBV10-1,TGCGCCAGCAGTGTGGCCGGGTCGTATGGCTACACCTTC,CASSVAGSYGYTF
NA,TRBJ2-7,TRBD1,TRBV9,TGTGCCAGCAGCGCACAGGGGACGGACGAGCAGTACTTC,CASSAQGTDEQYF
once,TRBJ2-7,NA,TRBV7-9,TGTGCCAGCAGCTTAAGGGGCCCAGGATACGAGCAGTACTTC,CASSLRGPGYEQYF
NA,TRBJ2-7,NA,TRBV5-3,TGTGCCAGAAGCTTGGTCGGGACTTCGCGTCACGAGCAGTACTTC,CARSLVGTSRHEQYF
NA,TRBJ2-7,TRBD1,TRBV5-6,TGTGCCAGCAGCTCGCCCCATGTACAGGGGGCTTCGTATGAGCAGTACTTC,CASSSPHVQGASYEQYF
NA,TRBJ2-2,TRBD1,TRBV29-1,TGCAGCGTCACACACCGGGACAGATACACCGGGGAGCTGTTTTTT,CSVTHRDRYTGELFF
NA,TRBJ2-5,NA,TRBV12-1,TGTGCCAGCAACCCCGAAGTGGGCGGGGGGGAACCTCACCAAGAGACCCAGTACTTC,CASNPEVGGGEPHQETQYF
NA,TRBJ2-3,TRBD1,TRBV5-1,TGCGCCAGCAGCTTGACTTTTGGACAGGGGACAGATACGCAGTATTTT,CASSLTFGQGTDTQYF
NA,TRBJ1-2,TRBD1,TRBV5-1,TGCGCCAGCAGCCCCGACAGGGGCTATGGCTACACCTTC,CASSPDRGYGYTF
NA,TRBJ2-1,TRBD1,TRBV5-6,TGTGCCAGCAGCTTAAGACAGGGGCAGTTCTTC,CASSLRQGQFF
few,TRBJ1-1,NA,TRBV18,TGTGCCAGCTCACCACCGGTAACGGTTGATGAAGCTTTCTTT,CASSPPVTVDEAFF
NA,TRBJ2-7,TRBD2,TRBV5-1,TGCGCCAGCAGCGCTGGGACTAGCGGGAGGGCCTATGACTACGAGCAGTACTTC,CASSAGTSGRAYDYEQYF
NA,TRBJ2-2,NA,TRBV6-5,TGTGCCAGCAGGATTAGCGGAAACACCGGGGAGCTGTTTTTT,CASRISGNTGELFF
NA,TRBJ2-2,NA,TRBV7-9,TGTGCCAGCAGCTTAGGACAAGGACAGCTGGGGAACACCGGGGAGCTGTTTTTT,CASSLGQGQLGNTGELFF
NA,TRBJ1-1,NA,TRBV7-2,TGTGCCAGCAGCCCTCGGGGAGAGCACAAAGCTTTCTTT,CASSPRGEHKAFF
NA,TRBJ2-7,TRBD2,TRBV29-1,TGCAGCGTTAGGCGGGAGTGGTACGAGCAGTACTTC,CSVRREWYEQYF
NA,TRBJ1-2,NA,TRBV6-1,TGTGCCAGCAGTGAGACGTCAGGGGACTATGGCTACACCTTC,CASSETSGDYGYTF
NA,TRBJ2-2,TRBD1,TRBV19,TGTGCCAGTAGTAAGCCGGGACAGGGGGCTTCGAACACCGGGGAGCTGTTTTTT,CASSKPGQGASNTGELFF
NA,TRBJ2-3,NA,TRBV30,TGTGCCTGGAGCGCAACACGAGATACGCAGTATTTT,CAWSATRDTQYF
NA,TRBJ2-1,NA,TRBV2,TGTGCATCAAACAGCTTCAATGAGCAGTTCTTC,CASNSFNEQFF
NA,TRBJ2-4,TRBD2,TRBV9,TGTGCCAGCAGCGTAGAAGCGGGGGGAAACATTCAGTACTTC,CASSVEAGGNIQYF
NA,TRBJ2-7,NA,TRBV29-1,TGCAGCGCCCGGGACTCTAGCCAGTTGGAGCAGTACTTC,CSARDSSQLEQYF
NA,TRBJ1-1,NA,TRBV27,TGTGCCAGCAGTTTCGGGCAGGGAGGGACTGAAGCTTTCTTT,CASSFGQGGTEAFF
NA,TRBJ2-2,TRBD1,TRBV7-9,TGTGCCAGCAGCATCAGGACAGGGGGCACCGGGGAGCTGTTTTTT,CASSIRTGGTGELFF
NA,TRBJ2-7,NA,TRBV7-9,TGTGCCAGCAGCTTAGACGGGGGGCTCGAGCAGTACTTC,CASSLDGGLEQYF
NA,TRBJ2-2,NA,TRBV5-6,TGTGCCAGCAGCTTTTCGACTGAGGCGAACACCGGGGAGCTGTTTTTT,CASSFSTEANTGELFF
NA,TRBJ2-7,TRBD2,TRBV6-1,TGTGCCAGCCGGGAGGGCAGGAACGAGCAGTACTTC,CASREGRNEQYF
NA,TRBJ1-1,NA,TRBV7-9,TGTGCCAGCAGCTTAGCGCGGGTGGGCCCTGAAGCTTTCTTT,CASSLARVGPEAFF
NA,TRBJ1-5,NA,TRBV6-1,TGTGCCAGCAGTGAGTCCTCGGGGGGTTATAGCAATCAGCCCCAGCATTTT,CASSESSGGYSNQPQHF
NA,TRBJ1-2,NA,TRBV21-1,TGTGCCAGCAGCAAGGTGGATGGAGATGATGGCTACACCTTC,CASSKVDGDDGYTF
NA,TRBJ2-3,TRBD2,TRBV4-1,TGCGCCAGCAGCCCGGGACTAGCGGGGGTAACCAGCACAGATACGCAGTATTTT,CASSPGLAGVTSTDTQYF
NA,TRBJ2-7,TRBD1,TRBV5-1,TGCGCCAGCAGCTTACTACGACAGGGGAACTACGAGCAGTACTTC,CASSLLRQGNYEQYF
NA,TRBJ1-1,NA,TRBV6-5,TGTGCCAGCAGTTACTCGGCGCGGGGGGCTAATGCTTTCTTT,CASSYSARGANAFF
NA,TRBJ2-1,NA,TRBV14,TGTGCCAGCAGCCATCTACCGGGTACTAGCTTTATAAATGAGCAGTTCTTC,CASSHLPGTSFINEQFF
once,TRBJ2-2,TRBD1,TRBV7-2,TGTGCCAGCAGCCCAGGACAGGGGATAGGCGCGAACACCGGGGAGCTGTTTTTT,CASSPGQGIGANTGELFF
NA,TRBJ2-2,NA,TRBV18,TGTGCCAGCTCACCGGGCGCGACAGCCAGGGCCGGGGAGCTGTTTTTT,CASSPGATARAGELFF
NA,TRBJ2-2,TRBD2,TRBV9,TGTGCCAGCAGCGTCCTTCTAGCGGGGAAGGACGGGGAGCTGTTTTTT,CASSVLLAGKDGELFF
NA,TRBJ2-7,TRBD1,TRBV27,TGTGCCAGCACACCAACAGGGGGCTACTCCTACGAGCAGTACTTC,CASTPTGGYSYEQYF
NA,TRBJ2-2,TRBD1,TRBV29-1,TGCAGCGTCTCAGAGATTACAGGGGGCGATGTATCCGGGGAGCTGTTTTTT,CSVSEITGGDVSGELFF
NA,TRBJ2-1,NA,TRBV7-9,TGTGCCAGCAGCGGAGGGGGGGAGAGGTACAATGAGCAGTTCTTC,CASSGGGERYNEQFF
NA,TRBJ1-5,NA,TRBV15,TGTGCCACCAGCAGAGGCCAGGGCGTCAATATAGGGAATCAGCCCCAGCATTTT,CATSRGQGVNIGNQPQHF
NA,TRBJ1-3,NA,TRBV7-2,TGTGCCAGCAGCTTAGCAGGAGGGGCTGGAAACACCATATATTTT,CASSLAGGAGNTIYF
NA,TRBJ2-7,NA,TRBV11-2,TGTGCCAGCAGCGACAGTAGAGAGCAGTACTTC,CASSDSREQYF
NA,TRBJ2-5,TRBD2,TRBV6-6,TGTGCCAGCAGTTCATATCTAGCGGGGGGGCAAGAGACCCAGTACTTC,CASSSYLAGGQETQYF
NA,TRBJ1-1,TRBD1,TRBV5-1,TGCGCCAGCAGCTTGGCCCCAGGGGGTGCCACTGAAGCTTTCTTT,CASSLAPGGATEAFF
NA,TRBJ1-1,TRBD1,TRBV7-6,TGTGCCAGCAGCTTGGGACAGGGACTTAACACTGAAGCTTTCTTT,CASSLGQGLNTEAFF
NA,TRBJ2-1,TRBD1,TRBV19,TGTGCCAGTAGTATTAGGACAGGGAATCCCAGCAATGAGCAGTTCTTC,CASSIRTGNPSNEQFF
NA,TRBJ1-5,NA,TRBV27,TGTGCCAGCAGTTGGGGCAGGCGACCAGATCAGCCCCAGCATTTT,CASSWGRRPDQPQHF